The clone carrying this T cell receptor beta chain was detected a few times. Its antigen remains unknown. Germline-derived CDR1 and CDR2 are LGHDT and YNNKEL (reference sequence). The length of the CDR3 is 12 residues. The V end lost 4 bases, the J end lost 10 bases, and 13 bases lay between the germline ends. TCRdb processed the 5' RACE reads anew with MiXCR; each CDR3 protein has one entry. The sample carries about 210,000 distinct CDR3 sequences, around 10% recorded once. These data originate in a study of identical twins. Study conclusions and caveats: Cord blood beta clonotypes present at high abundance carried fewer insertions; no such pattern appeared in memory repertoires. For monozygotic twins, models underestimated out-of-frame TCR alpha sharing. There was an excess of low generation probability in the out-of-frame alpha sequences that twins shared.

The TCR comes from a woman between 18 and 29 years old in good health. J is TRBJ2-5 and V is TRBV3-1, with unresolved D. The sample comprised memory (CD45RO+) T cells sorted from blood. The CDR3 sequence: CASSLLHGDQYF. CDR3 nucleotides: TGTGCCAGCAGCCTACTGCACGGTGACCAGTACTTC.